This TCR beta chain came from a study of blood T cells in healthy people across ages. Study findings and constraints: Unsorted PBMCs blocked a conclusive comparison of naive and antigen-experienced cells. Total diversity from one million sequenced T cells was likely underestimated. A strong correlation was seen between TCR beta diversity and naive T cell percentage.

The study recruited healthy Caucasian donors from Russia who were aged about 6 to 95. Notes on this clonotype: Its matching antigen is unknown.

The CDR3 extends over 15 amino acids. In germline, CDR1 is MNHEY, CDR2 SVGAGI. V lost 6 bases and J lost 5; bases outside the gene matches: 12. Together with a sample-barcoded 5' primer, a J-beta primer mix was included in a second PCR lasting about 7 to 12 cycles. From the 5' RACE reads, TCRdb called clonotypes with MiXCR, one entry per CDR3 protein. This sample carries about 1.5 million distinct CDR3 sequences, approximately 42% of them seen once, and the ten largest clones take roughly 7.9%. Sequenced: blood. The chain recombines TRBV6-5 with TRBJ2-5; 7 bases fit TRBD1. The clonotype originates from a woman aged 18-29 years in good health. The CDR3 here is CASSSTGAATETQYF. Written as DNA, the CDR3 is TGTGCCAGCAGCTCAACAGGGGCCGCGACGGAGACCCAGTACTTC.